These T cell receptor beta chains were read from a single sample in a study of PD-L1 blockade in urothelial cancer. Repertoires were generated with immunoSEQ multiplex PCR, while TCRdb's copy carries only in-frame clones and drops some. The repertoire includes about 63,000 clones, roughly 79% of them detected once, and 5.7% sits in the top ten. The specimen comprised PBMCs, sampled around atezolizumab (anti-PD-L1) treatment. The receptors here all came from a man between 65 and 80 years old with urothelial cancer. The CDR3 runs from the conserved cysteine through the conserved F or W. A D gene is named only where the DNA matches it firmly. A row's size may be missing; if present it is once, few, many or a size class.

abundance,v_gene,j_gene,d_gene,len,CDR3nt,CDR3aa
NA,TRBV19,TRBJ2-2,TRBD1,15,TGTGCCAGTAGCCCCACAGGGGGGAACACCGGGGAGCTGTTTTTT,CASSPTGGNTGELFF
NA,TRBV9,TRBJ1-2,NA,15,TGTGCCAGCAGCGTCGGGGACTCCATCTCCTATGGCTACACCTTC,CASSVGDSISYGYTF
NA,TRBV19,TRBJ1-5,TRBD1,14,TGTGCCAGTAGTGAGACAGGGTTGGGCCAGCCCCAGCATTTT,CASSETGLGQPQHF
NA,TRBV11-2,TRBJ1-4,NA,14,TGTGCCAGCAGCTCCCCGGGAATAGGAGAAAAACTGTTTTTT,CASSSPGIGEKLFF
NA,TRBV18,TRBJ1-6,NA,14,TGTGCCACCAAACCGGGGGGAGAGGATTCACCCCTCCACTTT,CATKPGGEDSPLHF
NA,TRBV6-5,TRBJ2-2,TRBD1,15,TGTGCCAGCAGCTCACAGGGGTTCGAGGCCGGGGAGCTGTTTTTT,CASSSQGFEAGELFF
few,TRBV5-1,TRBJ2-1,TRBD2,16,TGCGCCAGCAGGCCGGGACTAGCGGGGGGTTCCCATGAGCAGTTCTTC,CASRPGLAGGSHEQFF
NA,TRBV5-1,TRBJ2-2,NA,16,TGCGCCAGCAGCCCCATGCGGACAGATAACACCGGGGAGCTGTTTTTT,CASSPMRTDNTGELFF
NA,TRBV7-3,TRBJ2-1,NA,15,TGTGCCAGCAGCTTAACGGCGGGCCGGTGGGATGAGCAGTTCTTC,CASSLTAGRWDEQFF
NA,TRBV30,TRBJ2-1,TRBD2,18,TGTGCCTGGAGTGTGTTAGCGGGAGGGAGGAGCTCCTACAATGAGCAGTTCTTC,CAWSVLAGGRSSYNEQFF
NA,TRBV7-3,TRBJ2-2,NA,15,TGTGCCAGCTCTAGGGGCACCGCGAACACCGGGGAGCTGTTTTTT,CASSRGTANTGELFF
few,TRBV19,TRBJ1-5,NA,13,TGTGCCAGTTCCCGACAGGGCAATCAGCCCCAGCATTTT,CASSRQGNQPQHF
few,TRBV18,TRBJ1-3,NA,14,TGTGCCAGCTCACAACAGGGTTCTGGAAACACCATATATTTT,CASSQQGSGNTIYF
NA,TRBV9,TRBJ2-5,NA,14,TGTGCCAGCAGCGCCTCGACTAGTGGCGAGACCCAGTACTTC,CASSASTSGETQYF
NA,TRBV9,TRBJ2-1,TRBD2,15,TGTGCCAGCAGCGTAGGTAGCGGGGGGGACAATGAGCAGTTCTTC,CASSVGSGGDNEQFF
NA,TRBV6-1,TRBJ2-3,NA,14,TGTGCCAGTAGGGAGGTGGCCAGCACAGATACGCAGTATTTT,CASREVASTDTQYF
few,TRBV19,TRBJ2-5,NA,11,TGTGCCAGTAGTATCGAGGAGACCCAGTACTTC,CASSIEETQYF